The sequence of this TCR beta chain was determined in a study of blood T cell repertoires in COVID-19. Study-wide background: Italy, Spain and the United States were the sources of the convalescent and acute COVID-19 samples.

The CDR3 has 15 amino acids. J was trimmed by 4 bases and V by 4 bases; bases with no gene match: 7. Germline assignment: CDR1 SGHDT and CDR2 YYEEEE. This clone appeared once. This table comes from immunoSEQ multiplex PCR, and its TCRdb copy is limited to in-frame clones, with some not included. The top ten hold approximately 2.6% of the sample, which has about 230,000 clones, approximately 82% seen once. V usage is TRBV5-6 and J usage is TRBJ2-7, with 11 nucleotides matching TRBD1. This receptor was identified in a woman in her sixties or seventies with active or convalescent COVID-19. The specimen sequenced was peripheral blood. In DNA, the CDR3 is TGTGCCAGCAGCATCGGACAGGGGGCGCCATACGAGCAGTACTTC. Its translation is CASSIGQGAPYEQYF.